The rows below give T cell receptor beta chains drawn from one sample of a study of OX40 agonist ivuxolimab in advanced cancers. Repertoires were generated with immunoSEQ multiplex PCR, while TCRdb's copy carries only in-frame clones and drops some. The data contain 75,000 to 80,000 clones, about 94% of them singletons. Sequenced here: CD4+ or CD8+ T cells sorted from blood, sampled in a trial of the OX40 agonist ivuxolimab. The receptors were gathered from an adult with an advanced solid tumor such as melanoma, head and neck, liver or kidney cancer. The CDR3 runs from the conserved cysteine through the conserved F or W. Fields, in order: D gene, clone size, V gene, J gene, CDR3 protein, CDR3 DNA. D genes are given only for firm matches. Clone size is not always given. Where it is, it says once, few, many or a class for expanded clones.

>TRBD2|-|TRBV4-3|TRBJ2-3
CASSQPTSGASTDTQYF
TGCGCCAGCAGCCAACCCACTAGCGGAGCTAGCACAGATACGCAGTATTTT
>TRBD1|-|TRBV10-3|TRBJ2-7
CAISEWDRGSYEQYF
TGTGCCATCAGTGAGTGGGACAGGGGTTCCTACGAGCAGTACTTC
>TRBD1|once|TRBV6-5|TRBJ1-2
CASSYGTGPYGYTF
TGTGCCAGCAGTTACGGGACAGGGCCCTATGGCTACACCTTC
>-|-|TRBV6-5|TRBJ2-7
CASSYSKGVISYEQYF
TGTGCCAGCAGTTACTCTAAAGGGGTTATCTCCTACGAGCAGTACTTC
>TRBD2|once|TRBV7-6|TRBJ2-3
CASAGGGPRDTQYF
TGTGCCAGCGCCGGGGGGGGCCCAAGAGATACGCAGTATTTT
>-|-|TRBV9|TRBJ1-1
CASSVIPRGTEAFF
TGTGCCAGCAGCGTTATCCCGCGGGGCACTGAAGCTTTCTTT
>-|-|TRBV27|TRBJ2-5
CASSTLPLEETQYF
TGTGCCAGCAGTACCCTGCCTTTGGAAGAGACCCAGTACTTC
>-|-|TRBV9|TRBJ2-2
CASTLSGELFF
TGTGCCAGCACCTTATCCGGGGAGCTGTTTTTT
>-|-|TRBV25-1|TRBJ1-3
CASSEFTDSGNTIYF
TGTGCCAGCAGTGAATTCACGGACTCTGGAAACACCATATATTTT
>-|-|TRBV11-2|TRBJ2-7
CASSLGTNGVVEQYF
TGTGCCAGCAGCTTGGGGACGAATGGGGTAGTAGAGCAGTACTTC
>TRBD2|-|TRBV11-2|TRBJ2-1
CASSLASGRINEQFF
TGTGCCAGCAGCTTAGCCAGCGGGAGAATAAATGAGCAGTTCTTC
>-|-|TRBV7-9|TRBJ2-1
CASSSYVRYNEQFF
TGTGCCAGCAGCTCCTACGTCCGCTACAATGAGCAGTTCTTC
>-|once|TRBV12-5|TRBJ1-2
CASTSTEAYGYTF
TGTGCTAGTACCTCGACAGAAGCCTATGGCTACACCTTC
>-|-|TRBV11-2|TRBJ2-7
CASSSDSSPYEQYF
TGTGCCAGCAGCTCGGACAGTTCGCCTTACGAGCAGTACTTC
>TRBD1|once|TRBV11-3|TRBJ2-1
CASSLEGQSNEQFF
TGTGCCAGCAGCTTAGAGGGACAGAGCAATGAGCAGTTCTTC
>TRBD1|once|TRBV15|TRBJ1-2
CATSSDRAGGGYGYTF
TGTGCCACCAGCAGTGATCGTGCAGGGGGCGGCTATGGCTACACCTTC
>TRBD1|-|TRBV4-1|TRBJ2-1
CASSQDPTGGYDSEQFF
TGCGCCAGCAGCCAAGACCCGACAGGGGGGTACGATAGTGAGCAGTTCTTC
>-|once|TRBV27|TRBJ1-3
CASSLHASGNTIYF
TGTGCCAGCAGCCTACATGCCTCTGGAAACACCATATATTTT
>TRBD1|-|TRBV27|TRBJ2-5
CASRWTGGEETQYF
TGTGCCAGCAGGTGGACAGGGGGCGAAGAGACCCAGTACTTC
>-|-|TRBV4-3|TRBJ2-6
CASSAPGTGANVLTF
TGCGCCAGCAGCGCCCCCGGGACTGGGGCCAACGTCCTGACTTTC
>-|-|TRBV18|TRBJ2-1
CASSLGGEQFF
TGTGCCAGCTCACTAGGTGGCGAGCAGTTCTTC
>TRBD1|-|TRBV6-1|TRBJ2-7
CASRGPGQLYEQYF
TGTGCCAGCAGGGGCCCGGGACAGCTCTACGAGCAGTACTTC
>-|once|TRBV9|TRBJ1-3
CASTVGFSGENTIYF
TGTGCCAGCACCGTAGGCTTCTCTGGTGAAAACACCATATATTTT
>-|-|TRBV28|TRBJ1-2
CASKPILGRYGYTF
TGTGCCAGTAAGCCCATCCTTGGCCGCTATGGCTACACCTTC
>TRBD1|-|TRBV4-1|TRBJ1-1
CASSPRAGGGLGTEAFF
TGCGCCAGCAGCCCCCGGGCAGGGGGAGGGTTGGGCACTGAAGCTTTCTTT